The clone carrying this T cell receptor beta chain was recorded many times. As for time point: patch test 3, about 24 weeks after DPC sensitization. The treatment: therapeutic diphenylcyclopropenone sensitization with weekly scalp DPC. This specimen comes from a study of human T cells and chemical hapten exposure. The V gene's germline CDR1 is MDHEN and CDR2 SYDVKM. The CDR3 extends over 13 amino acids. V was shortened by 2 bases and J by 9 bases, with 11 bases between the two germline ends. TCRdb used MiXCR to reprocess the RACE reads, holding one entry per CDR3 protein. Counted here are more than 70,000 distinct CDR3 sequences, 11% occurring once; the ten biggest clones make up about 1%.

V gene TRBV28 combines with J gene TRBJ1-5, with D possibly matching TRBD1 (6 bases). Sequencing was performed on whole blood, taken in connection with sensitization to the hapten diphenylcyclopropenone (DPC). The receptor was derived from a woman aged 25 to 39 with alopecia areata. Some clones in this sample may be carry-over from other donors' samples. Here the CDR3 DNA reads TGTGCCAGCAGTTTACAGGGGAGCCCGCCCCAGCATTTT. This gives the protein CASSLQGSPPQHF.